This entry lists 10 T cell receptor beta chains sequenced from one sample in a study of T-cell reconstitution after alpha-beta-depleted transplantation in children (TCRdb year 2016). The sample's treatment or condition label, in plain terms: allogeneic hematopoietic cell transplantation with graft depleted of TCRalphabeta T cells and CD19 B cells. The library was produced with PCR. Sequencing was carried out with an Illumina HiSeq 2500. Molecular barcoding was employed in the preparation of TCR libraries, with unique molecular identifiers being used to normalize TCRbeta repertoire quantification. The public reads were run again by TCRdb, first through fastp at Q25 and then through MiXCR, and only productive beta chains were kept. Each entry merges the rows of one CDR3 protein and shows their most common DNA and genes. The sample records 550,000 to 800,000 distinct CDR3 sequences, under 15% of which are singletons. 0.79% of the sample is held by the ten biggest clonotypes.

Sequenced here: PBMCs, sampled before TCRalphabeta/CD19-depleted stem cell transplant. The receptors were gathered from a girl aged 2 to 9 with congenital amegakaryocytic thrombocytopenia, due to receive a stem cell transplant.

Many counts were recorded for this clonotype. The genes are TRBV20-1 and TRBJ1-5; D is uncertain. Trimming removed 3 bases from V and 0 bases from J, with 12 bases in between. The CDR3 loop spans 15 amino acids. Germline assignment: CDR1 DFQATT and CDR2 SNEGSKA (reference sequence). Written as DNA, the CDR3 is TGCAGTGCTAGTTCTAGCCAGGATAGCAATCAGCCCCAGCATTTT. This translates into CSASSSQDSNQPQHF.

This clonotype appeared a few times. The DNA of the CDR3 is TGTGCCAGCGCCCGAGGAGGTTCTAGCGAACTATCCTACGAGCAGTACTTC. This encodes CASARGGSSELSYEQYF. The chain joins TRBV2 to TRBJ2-7; D might be TRBD2 (6 bases). V lost 8 bases, J lost 1 base, and 24 bases lay in between. CDR1 and CDR2 (germline): SNHLY, FYNNEI. The CDR3 covers 17 residues.

The table lists this clonotype with many counts. The J gene is TRBJ2-7, the V gene TRBV28; 9 nucleotides line up with TRBD2. The CDR3 spans 15 residues. Trimming at V came to 5 bases and at J to 4 bases, leaving 9 bases not matched to a gene. Germline V gene data show CDR1 as MDHEN and CDR2 as SYDVKM. The CDR3, as DNA: TGTGCCAGCAGTCCCCCCCTAGCGGGATCTTACGAGCAGTACTTC. Amino acid sequence: CASSPPLAGSYEQYF.

This clonotype was counted between two and nine times. The V call is TRBV7-9, the J call TRBJ2-5; no reliable D call. V was pared by 5 bases and J by 2 bases, with 15 bases between. The CDR3 length is 15 residues. Germline V CDR1 and CDR2: SEHNR, FQNEAQ (reference sequence). CDR3: CASSHRRSTQETQYF. Written as DNA, the CDR3 is TGTGCCAGCAGCCACCGGCGCTCGACGCAAGAGACCCAGTACTTC.

The chain is built from TRBV6-5 and TRBJ2-5; D ambiguous. This CDR3 has 15 amino acids. V was pared by 0 bases and J by 2 bases, with 10 bases between. Germline CDR1 reads MNHEY; CDR2 reads SVGAGI. CDR3 DNA sequence: TGTGCCAGCAGTTACTCGATTTTGGATCAAGAGACCCAGTACTTC. Residues: CASSYSILDQETQYF.

Many counts were recorded for this clonotype. The V call is TRBV5-1, the J call TRBJ2-1; D may correspond to TRBD1 or TRBD2 (5 bases each). The V gene lost 3 bases and the J gene lost 4 bases, with 29 bases spanning the gap. The germline V gene has CDR1 SGHRS and CDR2 YFSETQ. CDR3 length equals 20 residues. CDR3 region: CASSSLPIREGTPRYNEQFF. The DNA of the CDR3 is TGCGCCAGCAGCTCCTTACCCATTAGGGAAGGGACGCCAAGGTACAATGAGCAGTTCTTC.

The rearrangement joins TRBV20-1 to TRBJ2-7; 12 bases match TRBD2. V was pared by 6 bases and J by 1 base, with 4 bases of the junction left unmatched. The CDR3 has 14 amino acids. CDR1 is DFQATT, CDR2 SNEGSKA, per germline (reference sequence). The CDR3 bases are TGCAGTGCAGACCTAGCGGGAGGGTCCTACGAGCAGTACTTC. As protein: CSADLAGGSYEQYF.

This chain links TRBV7-2 with TRBJ2-1, with 8 bases lining up with TRBD2. Germline V CDR1 and CDR2: SGHTA, FQGNSA. The junction had 11 bases not matched to a gene; V was cut back by 6 bases and J by 4 bases. CDR3 length: 16 residues. The CDR3 spells CASRSTSGALYNEQFF. The CDR3 coding sequence is TGTGCCAGCAGGTCTACTAGCGGCGCCTTATACAATGAGCAGTTCTTC.

This clonotype was recorded many times. The chain is built from TRBV10-3 and TRBJ1-2, with 8 bases lining up with TRBD1. The germline CDR1 and CDR2 sequences are ENHRY and SYGVKD. V shed 10 bases, J shed 7 bases, and the junction held 11 bases outside the gene matches. This CDR3 region has 13 residues. CDR3 protein: CATIIGQGGGYTF. DNA of the CDR3: TGTGCCACTATAATTGGACAGGGTGGTGGCTACACCTTC.

A few counts support this clonotype. The gene calls are TRBV20-1 and TRBJ2-1; the D is unclear. The CDR3 totals 13 residues. Germline assignment: CDR1 DFQATT and CDR2 SNEGSKA (reference sequence). V was clipped by 1 base and J by 3 bases, with 7 bases between them. This CDR3 is CSARVVDYNEQFF. For the CDR3, the DNA is TGCAGTGCTAGAGTAGTGGACTACAATGAGCAGTTCTTC.